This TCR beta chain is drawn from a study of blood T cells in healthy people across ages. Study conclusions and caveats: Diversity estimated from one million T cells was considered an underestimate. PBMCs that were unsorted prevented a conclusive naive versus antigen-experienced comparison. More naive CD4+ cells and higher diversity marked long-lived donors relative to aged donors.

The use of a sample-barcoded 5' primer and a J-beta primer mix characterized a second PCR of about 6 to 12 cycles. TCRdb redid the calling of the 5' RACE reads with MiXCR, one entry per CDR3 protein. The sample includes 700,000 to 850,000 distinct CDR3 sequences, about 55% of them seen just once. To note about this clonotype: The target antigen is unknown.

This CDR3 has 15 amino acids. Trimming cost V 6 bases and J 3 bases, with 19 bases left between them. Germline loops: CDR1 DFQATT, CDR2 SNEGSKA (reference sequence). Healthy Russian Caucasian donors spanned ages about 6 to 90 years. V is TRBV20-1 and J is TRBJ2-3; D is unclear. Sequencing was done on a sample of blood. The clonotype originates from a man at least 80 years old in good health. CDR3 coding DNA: TGCAGTGCCCGAGTAACCGGTGGTGGGACAGATACGCAGTATTTT. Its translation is CSARVTGGGTDTQYF.